One and the same sample provided the 10 T cell receptor beta chains below, sequenced in a study of beta chain features in type 1 diabetes (dated by TCRdb to about 2018). No antigen has been identified for these receptors. Library preparation employed the immunoSEQ multiplex PCR assay. The entire amount of isolated RNA was reverse transcribed using the High Capacity cDNA Reverse Transcription Kit, so the sequenced TCRB transcripts were expressed ones. The table comes from immuneACCESS by way of TCRdb, which keeps in-frame sequences with V and J called. Part of the clones is missing from these tables; in studies checked, under half for an unresolved V gene and the rest for unknown reasons. A total of roughly 350,000 clones appear in this sample, over 8.5% of them only once. The ten largest clones capture approximately 0.55% of the sample. Beyond this particular receptor, the publication reports: A moderate but significant shortening of TCRB CDR3 length was observed in type 1 diabetes patients in all four CD4+ subsets.

Sequencing input: central memory CD4+ T cells from blood. The origin of the receptors is a young man with type 1 diabetes.

This clone was seen a few times. This sequence joins TRBV19 and TRBJ2-1; D uncertain. V gave up 4 bases and J gave up 0 bases, with 7 bases separating them. The CDR3 is made up of 14 amino acids. CDR1 LNHDA and CDR2 SQIVND come from the germline V gene (reference sequence). The chain's CDR3 is CASSNKFSYNEQFF. CDR3 in DNA: TGTGCCAGTAGTAATAAATTCTCCTACAATGAGCAGTTCTTC.

J is TRBJ1-1 and V is TRBV6-1; TRBD1 matches 9 bases. Losses at the gene ends were 5 bases for V and 7 bases for J; bases not matched to a gene: 8. The CDR3 is made up of 14 amino acids. CDR1 is MNHNS and CDR2 is SASEGT in the germline V gene. CDR3 DNA sequence: TGTGCCAGCAGTCCCCGGACAGGGGCTAGTGAAGCTTTCTTT. Its protein is CASSPRTGASEAFF.

This clone was seen many times. The rearrangement links TRBV5-6 to TRBJ2-7; the D gene is possibly TRBD2 (6 bases). There are 14 residues in the CDR3. V was trimmed by 2 bases and J by 1 base, leaving 10 bases between them. The germline V gene has CDR1 SGHDT and CDR2 YYEEEE. The CDR3 DNA sequence: TGTGCCAGCAGCTTAGCGGGCGGGTCCTACGAGCAGTACTTC. Its translation: CASSLAGGSYEQYF. Full variable domain (remainder filled in from reference TRBV5-6 and TRBJ2-7): DAGVTQSPTHLIKTRGQQVTLRCSPKSGHDTVSWYQQALGQGPQFIFQYYEEEERQRGNFPDRFSGHQFPNYSSELNVNALLLGDSALYLCASSLAGGSYEQYFGPGTRLTVT.

The chain carries TRBV6-5 and TRBJ2-7; D remains ambiguous. This CDR3 contains 15 residues. Trimming cost V 0 bases and J 0 bases, with 9 bases left between them. Germline-derived CDR1 and CDR2 are MNHEY and SVGAGI. In DNA, the CDR3 is TGTGCCAGCAGTTACTCGCGGTCATCCTCCTACGAGCAGTACTTC. It specifies CASSYSRSSSYEQYF.

This clone came up many times. The chain recombines TRBV28 with TRBJ2-3; D is uncertain. With 5 bases removed from V and 3 bases from J, the gap between germline ends came to 6 bases. Germline V gene sequence: CDR1 MDHEN, CDR2 SYDVKM. This CDR3 is 12 amino acids long. CDR3 sequence: CASSSTTDTQYF. The CDR3 DNA reads as TGTGCCAGCAGTAGCACAACAGATACGCAGTATTTT.

A word on this clone: The identical CDR3 is also encoded by other nucleotide sequences in the sample. V gene TRBV7-2 combines with J gene TRBJ2-7; 9 bases match TRBD1. V was clipped by 1 base and J by 6 bases; unmatched bases: 4. The CDR3 covers 14 residues. Germline lookup yields CDR1 SGHTA and CDR2 FQGNSA. The CDR3 DNA reads as TGTGCCAGCAGCTTAGAGGGACAGGGATCCGAGCAGTACTTC. Amino acids: CASSLEGQGSEQYF.

This clone was counted only a few times. The rearrangement uses TRBV10-3 and TRBJ2-6; 11 bases map to TRBD1. Germline assignment: CDR1 ENHRY and CDR2 SYGVKD. The CDR3 is 19 amino acids. The J segment lost 0 bases and the V segment lost 8 bases, leaving 12 bases of the junction unmatched. The CDR3 region is CAIPRTGGALGSGANVLTF. As DNA, the CDR3 is TGTGCCATCCCCCGGACAGGGGGCGCCTTAGGCTCTGGGGCCAACGTCCTGACTTTC.

This clone appeared a few times. The rearrangement links TRBV28 to TRBJ2-1, with D tentatively TRBD1 or TRBD2 (5 bases each). The CDR3 consists of 11 residues. Germline CDR1 is MDHEN and CDR2 is SYDVKM. The CDR3 loop is CVVGASNEQFF. The CDR3 DNA reads TGTGTCGTCGGGGCGTCAAATGAGCAGTTCTTC. Drawing the rest from reference TRBV28 and TRBJ2-1, the complete variable domain is DVKVTQSSRYLVKRTGEKVFLECVQDMDHENMFWYRQDPGLGLRLIYFSYDVKMKEKGDIPEGYSVSREKKERFSLILESASTNQTSMYLCVVGASNEQFFGPGTRLTVL.

The table lists this clone with many counts. A read error may produce the germline difference seen at one junction end. The V call is TRBV28, the J call TRBJ2-7; D assignment may be TRBD1 or TRBD2 (5 bases each). This CDR3 has 12 amino acids. CDR1 MDHEN and CDR2 SYDVKM come from the germline V gene. CDR3 region: CASRISSGQLSF. In nucleotides, the CDR3 is TGTGCCAGCAGAATTTCGTCGGGGCAGCTTAGCTTC.

This clone was counted between two and nine times. The V call is TRBV28, the J call TRBJ2-5; 10 nucleotides agree with TRBD2. In germline, CDR1 is MDHEN, CDR2 SYDVKM. There are 15 residues in the CDR3. Germline trimming cut 6 bases from V and 5 bases from J; bases unmatched to any gene: 9. This CDR3 reads CASSRAGGPEETQYF. The CDR3 DNA reads TGTGCCAGCAGCCGAGCGGGAGGGCCCGAGGAGACCCAGTACTTC. Based on the CDR3 plus reference TRBV28 and TRBJ2-5, the full variable domain is DVKVTQSSRYLVKRTGEKVFLECVQDMDHENMFWYRQDPGLGLRLIYFSYDVKMKEKGDIPEGYSVSREKKERFSLILESASTNQTSMYLCASSRAGGPEETQYFGPGTRLLVL.